This T cell receptor (beta chain) was profiled in a study of blood T cell repertoires in COVID-19. On the study more broadly: COVID-19 samples from acute and convalescent phases originated in the United States, Italy and Spain. The analysed material was cDNA or gDNA that came from T cells, B-cell-depleted T cells, or PBMCs.

Methods used by the authors: Estimation of nucleated cell counts relied on the amplification of reference gene primers. Libraries were prepared by immunoSEQ multiplex PCR; TCRdb keeps only in-frame clonotypes and omits some of them. From that table come the V and J calls and clone size; the DNA was used to work out D and trimming. The table records 650,000 to 800,000 clones, over 80% of them present only once. The CDR3 has 13 amino acids. V was trimmed by 6 bases and J by 7 bases, leaving 16 bases between them. Sequenced input: peripheral blood. The chain carries TRBV12-3 or TRBV12-4 and TRBJ2-7; maybe TRBD1 (6 bases). This TCR came from a woman under 30 with acute or convalescent COVID-19. The CDR3 spells CASRPTGYREQYF. CDR3 sequence (DNA): TGTGCCAGCAGGCCAACAGGGTATAGGGAGCAGTACTTC.